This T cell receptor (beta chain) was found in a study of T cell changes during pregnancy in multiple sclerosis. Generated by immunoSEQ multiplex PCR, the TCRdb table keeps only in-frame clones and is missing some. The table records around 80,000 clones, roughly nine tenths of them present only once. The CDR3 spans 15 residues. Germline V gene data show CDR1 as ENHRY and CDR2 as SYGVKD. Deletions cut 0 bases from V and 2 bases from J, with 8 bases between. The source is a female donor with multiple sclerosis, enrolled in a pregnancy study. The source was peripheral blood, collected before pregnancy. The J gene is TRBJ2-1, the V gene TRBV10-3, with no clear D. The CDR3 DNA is TGTGCCATCAGTGAGTCTTTAGTAGCCTACAATGAGCAGTTCTTC. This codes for CAISESLVAYNEQFF.